This T cell receptor (beta chain) comes out of a study of T cell responses to AZD1222 COVID-19 vaccine. Here immunoSEQ multiplex PCR was the method, and the copy in TCRdb shows in-frame clones only, minus some. The repertoire holds over 120,000 clones, with roughly nine tenths as singletons. Between the trimmed V and J ends, which lost 2 bases and 3 bases, there was a span of 17 bases. The CDR3 sequence is 16 residues long. Germline values: CDR1 KGHSH, CDR2 LQKENI. The chain combines TRBV18 with TRBJ2-7; unclear D gene. The source was peripheral blood, collected on day 0 of AZD1222 vaccination. The source is an adult in good health. DNA for the CDR3: TGTGCCAGCTCACCAGACGTCGGATTTCCACACTACGAGCAGTACTTC. As protein: CASSPDVGFPHYEQYF.